This T cell receptor (beta chain) is from a study of T-cell memory formation after mild COVID-19. About the study: In these data, TCR clusters were largely donor specific.

Germline V lookup: CDR1 MNHEY, CDR2 SVGEGT. The CDR3 is 15 residues long. Constant-segment-primed 5'RACE gave TCR alpha and TCR beta cDNA libraries with sample barcodes and UMIs. TCRdb re-analysed the 5' RACE reads in MiXCR, keeping a single row per CDR3 protein. The repertoire holds roughly 450,000 distinct CDR3 sequences, with approximately 18% as singletons. Study findings and constraints: The study found contracting CD4+ clones mainly in CM and EM and contracting CD8+ clones in EMRA. Some clones that responded turned up in pre-infection memory, which suggests that cross-reactive memory joined in.

In regard to this clonotype: Its antigen is unknown. An end of the junction differs from the germline gene, which may be a read error.

This TCR was recovered from a man in his late teens or twenties who had mild COVID-19 (a few samples of this study predate the infection). Cell type and time point are not known. The sequenced sample consisted of PBMCs or a T cell subset sorted from them (not recorded which). V and J are TRBV6-2 or TRBV6-3 and TRBJ1-6; possibly TRBD1 for D (5 bases). Here the CDR3 reads CASSYFTGYNSPLHF. The CDR3 coding sequence is TGTGCAAGCAGTTACTTCACAGGATATAATTCACCCCTCCACTTT.